The clone carrying this T cell receptor beta chain has at least ten counts. The antigen is not known. This entry comes from a study of regulatory T cells in long-lasting Graves disease. According to the study, TCR beta libraries were built with iRepertoire HTBI primers and CDR3-region Arm-PCR. Source study methods: The study identified 50 to 70 TRBV and 11 to 15 TRBJ segments across samples. TCRdb re-called the multiplex PCR reads through MiXCR, storing one row per CDR3 protein. The V and J calls come from TCRdb's annotation, not from the publication. The sample lists approximately 560,000 distinct CDR3 sequences, 15% to 20% seen once, with about 12% in the top ten. Findings and limits, study-wide: Favoring TRBV28, TRBJ1-2 and TRBJ2-5 was a feature seen in persistent disease.

Sample time point: newly diagnosed GD, antithyroid drugs for less than 3 months. The TCR library used RNA extracted from PBMCs. American Thyroid Association guidelines were used to diagnose Graves' disease. V gave up 2 bases and J gave up 6 bases, with 13 bases separating them. The CDR3 is made up of 14 amino acids. Germline V gene lookup returns CDR1 SEHNR and CDR2 FQNEAQ (reference sequence). This sample was also put to use in a study of T cells in Graves' hyperthyroidism and ophthalmopathy. That investigation notes: Hyperthyroidism was newly diagnosed in patients aged 18 to 65 (duration under 2 months).

V is TRBV7-9 and J is TRBJ1-2, with D tentatively TRBD1 (5 bases). This sequence originates from a man younger than 35 with Graves disease. The source material was peripheral blood mononuclear cells (PBMCs), sampled at new diagnosis, from a patient treated with antithyroid drugs. In DNA, the CDR3 is TGTGCCAGCAGCTTAACCAGGGTAGAGGATGGCTACACCTTC. Amino acids: CASSLTRVEDGYTF.